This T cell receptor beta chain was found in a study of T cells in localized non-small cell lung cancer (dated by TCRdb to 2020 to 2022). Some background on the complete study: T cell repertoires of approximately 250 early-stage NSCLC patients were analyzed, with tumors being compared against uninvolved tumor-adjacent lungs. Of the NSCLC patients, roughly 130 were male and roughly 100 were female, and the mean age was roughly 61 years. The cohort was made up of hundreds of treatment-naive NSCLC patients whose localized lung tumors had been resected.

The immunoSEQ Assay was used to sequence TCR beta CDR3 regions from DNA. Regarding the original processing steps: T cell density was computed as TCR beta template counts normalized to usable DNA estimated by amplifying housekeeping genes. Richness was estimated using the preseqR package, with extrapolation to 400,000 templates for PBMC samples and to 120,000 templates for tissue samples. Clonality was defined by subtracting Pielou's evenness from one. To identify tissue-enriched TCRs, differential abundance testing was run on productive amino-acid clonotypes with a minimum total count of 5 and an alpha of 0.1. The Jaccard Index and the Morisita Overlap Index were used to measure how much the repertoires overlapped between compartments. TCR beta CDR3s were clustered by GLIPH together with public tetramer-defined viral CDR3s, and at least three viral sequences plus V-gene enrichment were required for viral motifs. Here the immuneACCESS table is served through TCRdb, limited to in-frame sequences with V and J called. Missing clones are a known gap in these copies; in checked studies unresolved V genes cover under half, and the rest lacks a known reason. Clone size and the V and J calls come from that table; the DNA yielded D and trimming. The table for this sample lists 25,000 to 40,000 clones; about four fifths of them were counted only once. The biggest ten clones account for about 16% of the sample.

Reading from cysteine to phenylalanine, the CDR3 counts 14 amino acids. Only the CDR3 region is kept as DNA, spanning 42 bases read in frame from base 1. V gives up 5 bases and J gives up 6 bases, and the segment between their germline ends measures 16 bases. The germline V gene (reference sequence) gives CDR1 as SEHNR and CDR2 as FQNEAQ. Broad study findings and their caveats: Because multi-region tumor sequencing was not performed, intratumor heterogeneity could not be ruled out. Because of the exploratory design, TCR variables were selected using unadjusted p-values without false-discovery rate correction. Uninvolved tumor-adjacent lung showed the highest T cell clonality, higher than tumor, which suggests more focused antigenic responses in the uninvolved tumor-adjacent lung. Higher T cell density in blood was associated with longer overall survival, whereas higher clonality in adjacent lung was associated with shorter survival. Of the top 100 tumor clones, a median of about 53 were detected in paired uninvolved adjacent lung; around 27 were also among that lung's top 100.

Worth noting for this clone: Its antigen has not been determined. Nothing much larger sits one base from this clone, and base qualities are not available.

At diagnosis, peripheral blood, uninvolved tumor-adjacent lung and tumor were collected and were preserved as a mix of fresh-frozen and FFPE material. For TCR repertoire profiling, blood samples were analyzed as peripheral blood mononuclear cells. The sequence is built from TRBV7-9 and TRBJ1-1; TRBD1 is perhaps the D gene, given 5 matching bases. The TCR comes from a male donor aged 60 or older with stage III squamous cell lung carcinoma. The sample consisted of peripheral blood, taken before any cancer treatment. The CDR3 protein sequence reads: CASSDYAAGAEAFF. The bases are TGTGCCAGCAGCGATTACGCAGCGGGGGCTGAAGCTTTCTTT.